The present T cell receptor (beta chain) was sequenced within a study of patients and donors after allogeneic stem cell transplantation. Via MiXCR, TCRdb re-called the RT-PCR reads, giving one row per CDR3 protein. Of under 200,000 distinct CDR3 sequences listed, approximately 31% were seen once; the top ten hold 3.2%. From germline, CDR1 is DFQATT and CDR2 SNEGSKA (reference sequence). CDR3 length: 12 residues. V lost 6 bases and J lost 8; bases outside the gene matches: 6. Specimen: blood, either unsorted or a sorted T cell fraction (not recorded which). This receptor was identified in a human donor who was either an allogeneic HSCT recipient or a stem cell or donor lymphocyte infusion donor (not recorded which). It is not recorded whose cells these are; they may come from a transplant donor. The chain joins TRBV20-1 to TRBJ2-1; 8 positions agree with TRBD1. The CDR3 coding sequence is TGCAGTGCCAGGGACAGGAGCGATGAGCAGTTCTTC. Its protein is CSARDRSDEQFF.